A single sample is the source of the 8 T cell receptor beta chains below, sequenced in a study of regulatory T cells in long-lasting Graves disease. Investigators prepared the TCR beta libraries by applying iRepertoire HTBI primers and Arm-PCR of CDR3 regions. Using its own MiXCR run on the multiplex PCR reads, TCRdb lists one record per CDR3 protein. The table shows 390,000 or so distinct CDR3 sequences, with approximately 23% occurring only once. Time point noted: persistent/refractory GD, antithyroid drugs over 5 years with positive TRAb. There was RNA extracted from PBMCs, and the TCR library was made from it. Sequencing was performed on peripheral blood mononuclear cells (PBMCs), taken when the disease was refractory, from a patient treated with antithyroid drugs. The receptors stem from a woman between 35 and 50 years old with Graves disease.

This chain connects TRBV29-1 to TRBJ2-7; D may be TRBD2 (6 bases). V lost 4 bases and J 7 bases, leaving 8 bases between the germline ends. CDR1 is SQVTM, CDR2 ANQGSEA, per germline. The CDR3 extends over 10 amino acids. This chain's CDR3 is CSVVGREQYF. CDR3 DNA sequence: TGCAGCGTTGTGGGGAGGGAGCAGTACTTC.

Only a few counts were recorded for this clonotype. CDR3 loop: CASSLGTAPGPYEQYF. The CDR3 bases are TGTGCCAGCAGCTTAGGAACGGCACCTGGGCCCTACGAGCAGTACTTC. The chain uses TRBV7-9 and TRBJ2-7, with no clear D. Germline values: CDR1 SEHNR, CDR2 FQNEAQ (reference sequence). There are 16 residues in the CDR3. Trimming took 1 base from V and 2 from J, leaving 15 bases between them.

This clonotype was observed a few times. Since a far larger clone is one base different, this is likely a read error. This chain joins TRBV6-1 and TRBJ2-7; no clear D gene. The CDR3 runs 11 residues. In germline, CDR1 is MNHNS, CDR2 SASEGT. The V and J ends lost 6 bases and 0 bases respectively, with 3 bases between them. In nucleotides, the CDR3 is TGTGCCAGCAGGTCCTCCTACGAGCAGTACTTC. Protein product: CASRSSYEQYF.

In its sample, this clonotype was seen many times. This sequence joins TRBV5-8 and TRBJ1-5; 7 bases agree with TRBD1. CDR3 length: 15 amino acids. Germline loops: CDR1 SGHTS, CDR2 YDEGEE. V was pared by 1 base and J by 4 bases, with 5 bases of the junction left unmatched. CDR3 coding DNA: TGTGCCAGCAGCTTGCTCGGGACAGTGAATCAGCCCCAGCATTTT. Translation gives CASSLLGTVNQPQHF.

The chain is built from TRBV29-1 and TRBJ1-2; the D gene is possibly TRBD1 (6 bases). V was cut by 3 bases and J by 2 bases, with 10 bases left in between. CDR1 is SQVTM, CDR2 ANQGSEA, per germline. The CDR3 is made up of 13 amino acids. CDR3 protein: CSVDGGLNYGYTF. For the CDR3, the DNA is TGCAGCGTTGACGGGGGGCTGAACTATGGCTACACCTTC.

This clonotype has at least ten counts. The V call is TRBV28, the J call TRBJ2-2; D remains ambiguous. This CDR3 contains 15 residues. V was shortened by 4 bases and J by 1 base, with 10 bases between the two germline ends. Germline V lookup: CDR1 MDHEN, CDR2 SYDVKM. The CDR3 nucleotides read TGTGCCAGCAGTTCCGACCTTAGGAACACCGGGGAGCTGTTTTTT. Protein sequence: CASSSDLRNTGELFF. The whole variable domain, filled in from reference TRBV28 and TRBJ2-2, reads DVKVTQSSRYLVKRTGEKVFLECVQDMDHENMFWYRQDPGLGLRLIYFSYDVKMKEKGDIPEGYSVSREKKERFSLILESASTNQTSMYLCASSSDLRNTGELFFGEGSRLTVL.

This clonotype has ten or more counts. The chain links TRBV29-1 to TRBJ1-1; D is uncertain. Deletions cut 0 bases from V and 0 bases from J, with 8 bases between. Germline-derived CDR1 and CDR2 are SQVTM and ANQGSEA. The CDR3 sequence is 14 residues long. CDR3: CSVEERVMNTEAFF. DNA of the CDR3: TGCAGCGTTGAAGAACGGGTTATGAACACTGAAGCTTTCTTT.

This clonotype was detected many times. CDR3 protein: CASSYLSGSLETQYF. The CDR3, as DNA: TGTGCCAGCAGTTACTTAAGCGGGAGTCTAGAGACCCAGTACTTC. The V call is TRBV6-5, the J call TRBJ2-5, with 8 bases lining up with TRBD2. Looked up from germline, CDR1 is MNHEY and CDR2 is SVGAGI. Trimming cost V 1 base and J 4 bases; bases outside gene matches: 5. This CDR3 is 15 amino acids long.